The 27 T cell receptor beta chains below come from one sample, sequenced in a study of radiotherapy plus CTLA-4 blockade in lung cancer. The table came from immunoSEQ multiplex PCR; TCRdb's copy has only in-frame clones and leaves some out. The sample contains tens of thousands of clones, roughly 79% of which appear only once. The sequencing here drew on peripheral blood, taken from a patient treated with radiotherapy plus ipilimumab. The receptors come from a human donor with non-small cell lung cancer that progressed on radiotherapy plus ipilimumab.

The chain employs TRBV2 and TRBJ1-1; D might be TRBD1 (6 bases). Germline CDR1 reads SNHLY; CDR2 reads FYNNEI. Trimming cost V 2 bases and J 5 bases, with 15 bases left between them. This CDR3 has 15 amino acids. CDR3 bases: TGTGCCAGCAGTGAAAACCCGGCAGGGGTGACTGAAGCTTTCTTT. Amino acids: CASSENPAGVTEAFF.

The V call is TRBV27, the J call TRBJ2-2; D is ambiguous. V was pared by 9 bases and J by 3 bases, with 8 bases between. The germline V gene encodes CDR1 MNHEY and CDR2 SMNVEV (reference sequence). The CDR3 contains 12 residues. The CDR3 spells CASGPYTGELFF. The CDR3 coding sequence is TGTGCCAGTGGGCCTTACACCGGGGAGCTGTTTTTT.

The chain combines TRBV5-4 with TRBJ2-1; 13 bases align to TRBD2. Germline V gene sequence: CDR1 SGHNT, CDR2 YYREEE (reference sequence). With 2 bases clipped from V and 0 bases from J, the junction kept 2 bases outside the gene matches. This CDR3 has 17 residues. The CDR3 sequence: CASSLRLAGGSYNEQFF. The CDR3 nucleotides are TGTGCCAGCAGCTTACGACTAGCGGGGGGCTCCTACAATGAGCAGTTCTTC.

This chain links TRBV9 with TRBJ1-3; D remains unclear. The CDR3 is 13 residues long. Trimming took 2 bases from V and 4 from J, leaving 7 bases between them. Looked up from germline, CDR1 is SGDLS and CDR2 is YYNGEE. The CDR3 coding sequence is TGTGCCAGCAGCGTCCCCCCCGGAAACACCATATATTTT. Amino acid sequence: CASSVPPGNTIYF.

This chain uses TRBV19 with TRBJ2-1, with 7 bases lining up with TRBD1. The CDR3 runs 15 residues. V trimming: 1 base; J trimming: 8 bases; junction bases outside the gene matches: 8. The germline V gene has CDR1 LNHDA and CDR2 SQIVND (reference sequence). The CDR3 protein is CASSIGGGVMYEQFF. CDR3 sequence (DNA): TGTGCCAGTAGTATAGGAGGGGGCGTCATGTATGAGCAGTTCTTC.

This clone was counted between two and nine times. The V and J genes are TRBV9 and TRBJ2-7, with D perhaps being TRBD1 or TRBD2 (6 bases each). The CDR3 has 14 amino acids. Germline V gene sequence: CDR1 SGDLS, CDR2 YYNGEE. V lost 1 base to trimming and J lost 5 bases, with 13 bases between them. The CDR3 region has the DNA TGTGCCAGCAGCGTATTGGGGGGCAGGGACGAGCAGTACTTC. Encoded protein: CASSVLGGRDEQYF.

The chain has TRBV18 and TRBJ1-3; 10 bases agree with TRBD1. The CDR3 has 17 amino acids. CDR1 KGHSH and CDR2 LQKENI come from the germline V gene. Germline trimming cut 4 bases from V and 1 base from J; bases unmatched to any gene: 7. As DNA, the CDR3 is TGTGCCAGCTCACTCCGGGACAGGGGTCTATCTGGAAACACCATATATTTT. It encodes CASSLRDRGLSGNTIYF.

This clone was found once. This chain connects TRBV6-1 to TRBJ2-5; weak D call: TRBD2 (7 bases). Trimming pared 4 bases from V and 1 base from J, leaving 19 bases between. This CDR3 comprises 17 residues. CDR1 MNHNS and CDR2 SASEGT come from the germline V gene. The CDR3 nucleotides read TGTGCCAGCAGTGTCGCATCCCGGGGGGCTCTCCAAGAGACCCAGTACTTC. Amino acids: CASSVASRGALQETQYF.

The CDR3 region is CASSSLGGAGEKLFF. The CDR3 bases are TGCGCCAGCAGCTCTCTGGGGGGCGCCGGTGAAAAACTGTTTTTT. V is TRBV5-1 and J is TRBJ1-4, with a possible D match to TRBD1 (6 bases). Trimming removed 3 bases at V and 7 bases at J, with 16 bases between. This CDR3 spans 15 amino acids. CDR1 and CDR2 from the germline V gene are SGHRS and YFSETQ. Filled out from reference TRBV5-1 and TRBJ1-4, the complete variable domain reads KAGVTQTPRYLIKTRGQQVTLSCSPISGHRSVSWYQQTPGQGLQFLFEYFSETQRNKGNFPGRFSGRQFSNSRSEMNVSTLELGDSALYLCASSSLGGAGEKLFFGSGTQLSVL.

Turning to this clone: The junction shows a germline mismatch at one end, possibly a read error. CDR3 in amino acids: CASSRWGSSNEQFF. The CDR3 DNA is TGCGCCAGCAGCCGGTGGGGCTCCTCCAATGAGCAGTTCTTC. The rearrangement joins TRBV5-1 to TRBJ2-1; D is perhaps TRBD1 (5 bases). CDR1 SGHRS and CDR2 YFSETQ come from the germline V gene. The CDR3 runs to 14 residues.

The V call is TRBV9, the J call TRBJ2-7; D may be TRBD1 (5 bases). This CDR3 has 14 amino acids. Trimming pared 0 bases from V and 3 bases from J, leaving 10 bases between. Per the germline V gene, CDR1 is SGDLS and CDR2 is YYNGEE. Here the CDR3 DNA reads TGTGCCAGCAGCGTAGGCCAGGGCTTCTACGAGCAGTACTTC. As protein: CASSVGQGFYEQYF.

The rearrangement uses TRBV4-1 and TRBJ1-1; 7 nucleotides line up with TRBD1. V trimming: 1 base; J trimming: 5 bases; junction bases outside the gene matches: 7. Per germline, CDR1 MGHRA and CDR2 YSYEKL. The CDR3 spans 15 residues. CDR3 in amino acids: CASSQGSGGRTEAFF. For the CDR3, the DNA is TGCGCCAGCAGCCAAGGTTCAGGGGGAAGGACTGAAGCTTTCTTT.

V and J are TRBV7-6 and TRBJ2-3; TRBD2 matches at 8 bases. This CDR3 has 18 amino acids. Trimming at V came to 1 base and at J to 0 bases, leaving 9 bases not matched to a gene. Germline CDR1 and CDR2: SGHVS and FNYEAQ. DNA for the CDR3: TGTGCCAGCAGCTTAGGCCTAGCGGGCCCCCAAAGCACAGATACGCAGTATTTT. Its translation: CASSLGLAGPQSTDTQYF.

The chain has TRBV19 and TRBJ2-1, with 7 nucleotides matching TRBD1. V shed 1 base and J 8 bases; nucleotides not matched to a gene: 11. The germline CDR1 and CDR2 sequences are LNHDA and SQIVND (reference sequence). The CDR3 extends over 16 amino acids. This CDR3 reads CASSIGGRGKSDEQFF. The CDR3 DNA reads as TGTGCCAGTAGTATAGGGGGCAGGGGGAAGTCCGATGAGCAGTTCTTC.

The chain is built from TRBV6-1 and TRBJ2-3; D is unclear. Germline CDR1 is MNHNS and CDR2 is SASEGT. V lost 9 bases and J lost 4, with 14 bases in between. This CDR3 spans 13 amino acids. This chain's CDR3 is CASRYRIPDTQYF. The CDR3 DNA sequence: TGTGCCAGTAGATACCGGATCCCAGATACGCAGTATTTT.

This chain uses TRBV28 with TRBJ2-5; D tentatively fits TRBD1 or TRBD2 (5 bases each). The germline gives CDR1 MDHEN, CDR2 SYDVKM. Trimming shortened V by 7 bases and J by 4 bases, and 13 bases separated the two germline ends. The CDR3 spans 13 residues. The CDR3 protein is CASTPRDLETQYF. The DNA for the CDR3 is TGTGCCAGCACCCCCCGGGACCTAGAGACCCAGTACTTC.

V gene TRBV7-9 combines with J gene TRBJ2-5; a possible D gene is TRBD2 (6 bases). The CDR3 covers 17 residues. V lost 5 bases and J 1 base, leaving 20 bases between the germline ends. Germline assignment: CDR1 SEHNR and CDR2 FQNEAQ (reference sequence). In DNA, the CDR3 is TGTGCCAGCAGCCCCTTGCCGGGACTCACCTTCCAAGAGACCCAGTACTTC. It encodes CASSPLPGLTFQETQYF.

V is TRBV19 and J is TRBJ2-1, with 9 bases aligning to TRBD2. The CDR3 totals 17 residues. The germline V gene has CDR1 LNHDA and CDR2 SQIVND (reference sequence). Germline trimming cut 6 bases from V and 0 bases from J; bases unmatched to any gene: 9. The CDR3, as DNA: TGTGCCAGTAGAGGTAGCGGGGGCATCCCCTCCTACAATGAGCAGTTCTTC. It translates to CASRGSGGIPSYNEQFF.

This sequence joins TRBV28 and TRBJ2-2; 8 positions agree with TRBD1. The length of the CDR3 is 14 residues. Trimming at V came to 6 bases and at J to 4 bases, leaving 4 bases not matched to a gene. Germline lookup yields CDR1 MDHEN and CDR2 SYDVKM. The CDR3 reads CASRPGQATGELFF. Here the CDR3 DNA reads TGTGCCAGCAGACCGGGACAGGCCACCGGGGAGCTGTTTTTT.

The V call is TRBV13, the J call TRBJ1-2; possibly TRBD1 for D (6 bases). V lost 5 bases, J lost 8 bases, and 18 bases lay in between. CDR1 is PRHDT, CDR2 FYEKMQ, per germline (reference sequence). The length of the CDR3 is 14 residues. The CDR3 region is CASSRTTGLLGYTF. CDR3 DNA: TGTGCCAGCAGCCGGACAACAGGGCTGCTCGGCTACACCTTC.

This clone has only a few counts. V gene TRBV28 combines with J gene TRBJ1-4; 9 bases map to TRBD1. The CDR3 is made up of 17 amino acids. Looked up from germline, CDR1 is MDHEN and CDR2 is SYDVKM. V dropped 4 bases and J dropped 6; count of bases not matched to a gene: 12. The CDR3, as DNA: TGTGCCAGCAGTTCATCGGTACAGGGGGCGCAGGATGAAAAACTGTTTTTT. This sequence encodes CASSSSVQGAQDEKLFF.

J is TRBJ2-3 and V is TRBV2; unclear D gene. V lost 1 base to trimming and J lost 5 bases, with 10 bases between them. CDR3 size: 14 residues. Germline values: CDR1 SNHLY, CDR2 FYNNEI. CDR3 sequence (DNA): TGTGCCAGCAGTGAAGTTAGCCAGGTAGATACGCAGTATTTT. Translating gives CASSEVSQVDTQYF.

The rearrangement joins TRBV7-2 to TRBJ2-1; D call uncertain. V lost 5 bases and J lost 5, with 4 bases in between. In germline, CDR1 is SGHTA, CDR2 FQGNSA. The CDR3 has 11 amino acids. This CDR3 reads CASSPHNEQFF. The CDR3 DNA sequence: TGTGCCAGCAGCCCCCACAATGAGCAGTTCTTC. The entire variable domain, with the rest obtained from reference TRBV7-2 and TRBJ2-1, is as follows: GAGVSQSPSNKVTEKGKDVELRCDPISGHTALYWYRQSLGQGLEFLIYFQGNSAPDKSGLPSDRFSAERTGGSVSTLTIQRTQQEDSAVYLCASSPHNEQFFGPGTRLTVL.

This clone was detected only a few times. V gene TRBV5-6 combines with J gene TRBJ1-3; D gene unclear. The germline V gene encodes CDR1 SGHDT and CDR2 YYEEEE. CDR3 length: 14 amino acids. V lost 5 bases and J 1 base, leaving 10 bases between the germline ends. The CDR3 loop reads CASSLRRSGNTIYF. DNA of the CDR3: TGTGCCAGCAGTCTGAGGAGATCTGGAAACACCATATATTTT.

The J gene is TRBJ2-1, the V gene TRBV5-1; 9 bases match TRBD2. This CDR3 is 17 amino acids long. The germline gives CDR1 SGHRS, CDR2 YFSETQ. The V gene end was trimmed by 2 bases and the J gene end by 0 bases; junction bases not matched to a gene: 6. The CDR3 DNA follows: TGCGCCAGCAGCTTCTCGACTAGCGGCTTCTCCTACAATGAGCAGTTCTTC. It codes for CASSFSTSGFSYNEQFF.

This chain connects TRBV2 to TRBJ1-2; D is unclear. Trimming took 3 bases from V and 4 from J, leaving 9 bases between them. The germline V gene has CDR1 SNHLY and CDR2 FYNNEI. The CDR3 length is 13 residues. The CDR3 reads CASSESTVYGYTF. Here the CDR3 DNA reads TGTGCCAGCAGTGAGTCAACTGTCTATGGCTACACCTTC.

This chain links TRBV6-5 with TRBJ1-6; TRBD1 matches 7 bases. The CDR3 runs to 14 residues. Germline CDR1 is MNHEY and CDR2 is SVGAGI. The ends lost 5 bases at V and 7 bases at J; junction bases unmatched: 5. The CDR3 protein is CASSLDRTNSPLHF. In DNA form, the CDR3 reads TGTGCCAGCAGTCTGGACAGGACGAATTCACCCCTCCACTTT.